This TCR beta chain was sequenced in a study of control samples from healthy donors and cancer patients. Measured with immunoSEQ multiplex PCR; TCRdb has only the in-frame clones, and not every one. This repertoire shows approximately 76,000 clones, around 83% found once; its top ten account for around a tenth. The germline gives CDR1 ENHRY, CDR2 SYGVKD. V was pared by 10 bases and J by 0 bases, with 9 bases between. CDR3 length equals 13 residues. The clonotype was recovered from a man between 60 and 75 years old with head and neck cancer. Sequenced input: PBMCs. The chain combines TRBV10-3 with TRBJ1-4; D ambiguous. The CDR3 DNA is TGTGCCACCCAAACAACAACTAATGAAAAACTGTTTTTT. Its translation is CATQTTTNEKLFF.